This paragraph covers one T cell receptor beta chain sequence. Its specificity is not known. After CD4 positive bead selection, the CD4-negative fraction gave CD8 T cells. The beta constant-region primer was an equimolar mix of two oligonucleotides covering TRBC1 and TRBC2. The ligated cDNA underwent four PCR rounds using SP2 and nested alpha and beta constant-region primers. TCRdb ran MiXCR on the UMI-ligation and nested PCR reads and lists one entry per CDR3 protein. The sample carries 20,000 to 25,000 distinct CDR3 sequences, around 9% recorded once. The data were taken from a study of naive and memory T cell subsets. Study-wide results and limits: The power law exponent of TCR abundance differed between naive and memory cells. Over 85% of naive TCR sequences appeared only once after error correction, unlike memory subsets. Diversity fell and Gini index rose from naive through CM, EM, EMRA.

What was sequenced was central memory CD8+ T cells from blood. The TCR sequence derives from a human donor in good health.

The CDR3 loop reads CSVLTPGQGYGYTF. The CDR3 nucleotides are TGCAGCGTGCTCACCCCGGGACAGGGGTATGGCTACACCTTC. The chain links TRBV29-1 to TRBJ1-2; TRBD1 aligns across 10 bases. This CDR3 is 14 amino acids long. Germline V CDR1 and CDR2: SQVTM, ANQGSEA. The V and J ends lost 6 bases and 5 bases, in that order; junction bases with no gene match: 9.